The 20 T cell receptor beta chains reported below all come from one sample, sequenced in a study of shared clonotypes between healthy human individuals (dated by TCRdb to about 2020). Receptors were amplified or captured by the immunoSEQ multiplex PCR assay. TCRdb took over this immuneACCESS table, retaining in-frame rearrangements with V and J assigned. Such tables are incomplete; in checked studies, under half of the missing clones stem from an unresolved V gene, and the remainder is unexplained. Within this sample are a few million clones, with 93% of them counted one time only. In total, the top ten clones hold about 0.37% of the sample. Material: naive CD4+ T cells from PBMCs. The cell subset or site label of this sample denotes: CD45RA+ positively selected. The receptors originated from a man between 18 and 35 years old in good health. Some clones in this sample may be carry-over from other donors' samples.

This chain connects TRBV9 to TRBJ2-1; TRBD1 is a possible D gene (6 bases). This CDR3 has 15 amino acids. Germline lookup yields CDR1 SGDLS and CDR2 YYNGEE. Trimming stripped 3 bases from V and 1 base from J, with 11 bases between. The CDR3, as DNA: TGTGCCAGCAGCGCAGAGGACAGATCCTACAATGAGCAGTTCTTC. Translation gives CASSAEDRSYNEQFF.

This clone was counted once. The V gene is TRBV5-4, the J gene TRBJ1-1; D uncertain. The CDR3 contains 16 residues. The V end was cut by 0 bases, the J end by 3 bases, with 15 bases between. CDR1 and CDR2 from the germline V gene are SGHNT and YYREEE (reference sequence). CDR3 loop: CASSLAGSNRYTEAFF. The CDR3 region has the DNA TGTGCCAGCAGCTTGGCCGGTTCTAACAGATACACTGAAGCTTTCTTT.

This clone came up once. The rearrangement uses TRBV2 and TRBJ1-5; TRBD1 agrees at 9 bases. CDR1 is SNHLY and CDR2 is FYNNEI in the germline V gene. The CDR3 has 13 residues. V trimming: 8 bases; J trimming: 5 bases; junction bases outside the gene matches: 4. The DNA for the CDR3 is TGTGCCAGCGGCAGGACAGGGGATCAGCCCCAGCATTTT. It translates to CASGRTGDQPQHF.

The V call is TRBV28, the J call TRBJ1-4, with no clear D. This CDR3 comprises 17 residues. Looked up from germline, CDR1 is MDHEN and CDR2 is SYDVKM. V lost 2 bases and J lost 8, with 21 bases in between. The CDR3 DNA follows: TGTGCCAGCAGTTTAAAGCGTCGATGGGGAACGGAGGAAAAACTGTTTTTT. It yields the protein CASSLKRRWGTEEKLFF.

This chain uses TRBV25-1 with TRBJ2-2, with a tentative D call TRBD2 (6 bases). Between the trimmed V and J ends, which lost 3 bases and 6 bases, there was a span of 11 bases. The CDR3 covers 14 residues. From germline, CDR1 is MGHDK and CDR2 SYGVNS. This CDR3 is CASSDGGLAGELFF. The DNA for the CDR3 is TGTGCCAGCAGTGACGGAGGGCTTGCCGGGGAGCTGTTTTTT.

The chain carries TRBV2 and TRBJ2-7, with D uncertain. Deletions cut 2 bases from V and 5 bases from J, with 7 bases between. This CDR3 comprises 12 residues. CDR1 and CDR2 (germline): SNHLY, FYNNEI. The CDR3 nucleotides are TGTGCCAGCAGTGAATACGAGGACGAGCAGTACTTC. Translation: CASSEYEDEQYF.

The chain couples TRBV4-2 to TRBJ2-1; no firm D call. V was trimmed by 3 bases and J by 8 bases, leaving 8 bases between them. The CDR3 is 12 residues long. Germline V gene sequence: CDR1 LGHNA, CDR2 YNFKEQ. CDR3 DNA sequence: TGTGCCAGCAGCCAGGTTGTGCATGAGCAGTTCTTC. Protein: CASSQVVHEQFF.

J is TRBJ2-1 and V is TRBV5-1, with 11 bases identical to TRBD2. In germline, CDR1 is SGHRS, CDR2 YFSETQ. The CDR3 is 17 residues long. Germline trimming cut 1 base from V and 4 bases from J; bases unmatched to any gene: 7. The CDR3 DNA is TGCGCCAGCAGCTTGATTAGCGGGAGGGCCCTTTACAATGAGCAGTTCTTC. Residues: CASSLISGRALYNEQFF.

V gene TRBV4-1 combines with J gene TRBJ2-6; D may match TRBD1 or TRBD2 (5 bases each). CDR3 length: 16 amino acids. V dropped 4 bases and J dropped 4 bases, with 14 bases sitting between them. Per germline, CDR1 MGHRA and CDR2 YSYEKL. The CDR3, as DNA: TGCGCCAGCAGCCGAGCCAGGGAGTCAGGGGCCAACGTCCTGACTTTC. It yields the protein CASSRARESGANVLTF.

The rearrangement joins TRBV27 to TRBJ1-1; 7 bases map to TRBD1. V lost 7 bases to trimming and J lost 0 bases; unmatched junction nucleotides: 17. The CDR3 length is 18 residues. CDR1 is MNHEY and CDR2 is SMNVEV in the germline V gene (reference sequence). CDR3 residues: CASTYFRRGQIMNTEAFF. Written as DNA, the CDR3 is TGTGCCAGCACTTACTTCCGGCGGGGACAGATCATGAACACTGAAGCTTTCTTT.

The chain uses TRBV28 and TRBJ2-7; D is possibly TRBD1 (5 bases). CDR1 and CDR2 from the germline V gene are MDHEN and SYDVKM. The CDR3 has 16 residues. V lost 6 bases and J 4 bases, leaving 22 bases between the germline ends. CDR3 region: CASSPITGRKWYEQYF. CDR3 DNA sequence: TGTGCCAGCAGCCCGATCACAGGACGGAAGTGGTACGAGCAGTACTTC.

This sequence joins TRBV27 and TRBJ2-7, with 7 bases identical to TRBD2. From germline, CDR1 is MNHEY and CDR2 SMNVEV (reference sequence). V gave up 4 bases and J gave up 2 bases; unmatched junction bases: 5. This CDR3 region has 14 residues. Written as DNA, the CDR3 is TGTGCCAGCAGTTCCCGGCTAGCGGCCTACGAGCAGTACTTC. Translating it yields CASSSRLAAYEQYF.

The chain combines TRBV27 with TRBJ1-1; the match to TRBD1 covers 10 bases. J lost 2 bases, V lost 3 bases, and 6 bases had no gene match. In germline, CDR1 is MNHEY, CDR2 SMNVEV (reference sequence). The CDR3 totals 16 residues. CDR3 in DNA: TGTGCCAGCAGTTTCGACAGGGGGCGTTTCAACACTGAAGCTTTCTTT. Protein sequence: CASSFDRGRFNTEAFF.

The V gene is TRBV7-2, the J gene TRBJ2-2; possible D gene TRBD2, 6 bases. CDR3 length: 16 amino acids. V lost 2 bases, J lost 3 bases, and 13 bases lay in between. Germline V gene lookup returns CDR1 SGHTA and CDR2 FQGNSA. The CDR3 DNA is TGTGCCAGCAGCTTACTGGGGGGAGCGGACACCGGGGAGCTGTTTTTT. This translates into CASSLLGGADTGELFF.

The V gene is TRBV5-6, the J gene TRBJ2-6; D is uncertain. Germline CDR1 SGHDT, CDR2 YYEEEE. V was shortened by 1 base and J by 0 bases, with 11 bases between the two germline ends. The CDR3 has 17 amino acids. CDR3: CASSLWPASSGANVLTF. CDR3 DNA: TGTGCCAGCAGCTTGTGGCCAGCCAGCTCTGGGGCCAACGTCCTGACTTTC.

Written as DNA, the CDR3 is TGTGCCAGCAGTTCCCCCACTGTCGCGGACTATGGCTACACCTTC. This sequence encodes CASSSPTVADYGYTF. V and J are TRBV28 and TRBJ1-2; D unclear. Trimming shortened V by 4 bases and J by 3 bases, and 15 bases separated the two germline ends. The CDR3 contains 15 residues. Germline values: CDR1 MDHEN, CDR2 SYDVKM.

The V call is TRBV5-5, the J call TRBJ2-7; 10 bases agree with TRBD2. The CDR3 extends over 16 amino acids. Per the germline V gene, CDR1 is SGHKS and CDR2 is YYEKEE (reference sequence). V was pared by 4 bases and J by 2 bases, with 9 bases of the junction left unmatched. CDR3 in amino acids: CASSPRTSGRTYEQYF. The CDR3 coding sequence is TGTGCCAGCAGCCCGAGGACTAGCGGACGAACCTACGAGCAGTACTTC.

The chain links TRBV19 to TRBJ2-2; D gene unclear. CDR1 is LNHDA, CDR2 SQIVND, per germline (reference sequence). Trimming cost V 3 bases and J 6 bases, with 8 bases left between them. The CDR3 length is 13 residues. Here the CDR3 reads CASSMRTAGELFF. The CDR3 DNA reads as TGTGCCAGTAGTATGAGGACCGCCGGGGAGCTGTTTTTT.

This clone was seen just once. The chain carries TRBV28 and TRBJ2-5; D is uncertain. The J call is doubtful: the DNA matches TRBJ2-7 better. Germline CDR1 is MDHEN and CDR2 is SYDVKM. The CDR3 extends over 11 amino acids. CDR3 nucleotide sequence: TGTGCCAGCAGTTTGGACTACGAGCAGTACTTC. This encodes CASSLDYEQYF.

The gene calls are TRBV2 and TRBJ2-7, with D unresolved. Per germline, CDR1 SNHLY and CDR2 FYNNEI. The CDR3 covers 14 residues. V was trimmed by 7 bases and J by 2 bases, leaving 15 bases between them. CDR3 sequence reads: CASIGQARAYEQYF. In DNA, the CDR3 is TGTGCCAGCATCGGTCAGGCCCGCGCCTACGAGCAGTACTTC.